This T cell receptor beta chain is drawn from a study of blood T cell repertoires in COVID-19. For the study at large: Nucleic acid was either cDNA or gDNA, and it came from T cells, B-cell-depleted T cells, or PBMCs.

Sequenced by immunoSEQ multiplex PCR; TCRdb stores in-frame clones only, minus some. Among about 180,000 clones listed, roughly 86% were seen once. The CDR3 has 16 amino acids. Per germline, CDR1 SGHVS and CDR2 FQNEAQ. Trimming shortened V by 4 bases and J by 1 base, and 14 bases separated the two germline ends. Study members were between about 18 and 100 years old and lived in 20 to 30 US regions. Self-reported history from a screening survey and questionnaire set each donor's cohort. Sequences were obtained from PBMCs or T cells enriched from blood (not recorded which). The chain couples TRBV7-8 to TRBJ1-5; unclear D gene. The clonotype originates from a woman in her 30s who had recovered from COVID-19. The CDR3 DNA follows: TGTGCCAGCAGCTCCCAAGGAGGGCGAAGCAATCAGCCCCAGCATTTT. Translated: CASSSQGGRSNQPQHF.